This T cell receptor (beta chain) was retrieved from a study of T-cell memory formation after mild COVID-19. Using its own MiXCR run on the 5' RACE reads, TCRdb lists one record per CDR3 protein. The table includes some 300,000 distinct CDR3 sequences, roughly a fifth detected once. Trimming took 5 bases from V and 5 from J; bases not matched to a gene: 8. The length of the CDR3 is 15 residues. Per germline, CDR1 LGHNA and CDR2 YNFKEQ. The TCR comes from a young man who had mild COVID-19 (a few samples of this study predate the infection). Cell type and time point are not known. The V gene is TRBV4-2, the J gene TRBJ2-1, with 8 bases identical to TRBD1. The sample comprised PBMCs or a T cell subset sorted from them (not recorded which). The CDR3 DNA reads as TGTGCCAGCAGCGACGGGACAGGTTCACACAATGAGCAGTTCTTC. Translating gives CASSDGTGSHNEQFF.